One and the same sample provided the 18 T cell receptor beta chains below, sequenced in a study of monozygotic twins with inflammatory bowel disease. TCRdb processed the 5' RACE reads again and assigns one entry to each CDR3 protein, with no DNA. The listing contains roughly 160,000 distinct CDR3 sequences. The sample was blood. Source of these receptors: a human donor with ulcerative colitis or Crohn's disease, or a healthy co-twin of an affected twin (not recorded which).

This rearrangement joins TRBV4-1 to TRBJ1-5. There are 15 residues in the CDR3. CDR1 MGHRA and CDR2 YSYEKL come from the germline V gene. The CDR3 reads CASSPGLLSNQPQHF.

This sequence joins TRBV7-9 and TRBJ2-7; TCRdb proposes TRBD2, but this gene call is untestable without DNA. This CDR3 comprises 15 residues. The germline CDR1 and CDR2 sequences are SEHNR and FQNEAQ (reference sequence). This chain's CDR3 is CASSLLRDAGYEQYF.

The rearrangement joins TRBV20-1 to TRBJ1-1. The CDR3 is 14 residues long. Per the germline V gene, CDR1 is DFQATT and CDR2 is SNEGSKA (reference sequence). CDR3 sequence: CSASRGDMNTEAFF.

The V and J genes are TRBV19 and TRBJ1-1. Germline V gene sequence: CDR1 LNHDA, CDR2 SQIVND (reference sequence). This CDR3 has 11 residues. CDR3 sequence: CASSMGTEAFF.

The chain combines TRBV12-3 or TRBV12-4 with TRBJ2-3; TCRdb's D call of TRBD1 is untestable without DNA. The CDR3 length is 15 residues. The CDR3 protein is CASRGQAQSTDTQYF.

V is TRBV7-2 and J is TRBJ2-7. Germline CDR1 is SGHTA and CDR2 is FQGNSA. The CDR3 length is 14 residues. The CDR3: CASSPLTIGYEQYF.

The J gene is TRBJ1-2, the V gene TRBV5-1. Germline CDR1 reads SGHRS; CDR2 reads YFSETQ. The CDR3 has 12 residues. The CDR3 is CASSTDFYGYTF.

This rearrangement joins TRBV20-1 to TRBJ1-1; as DNA is missing, the TRBD1 call by TCRdb cannot be tested. This CDR3 region has 12 residues. Germline CDR1 and CDR2: DFQATT and SNEGSKA (reference sequence). CDR3 sequence reads: CSALGQNTEAFF.

The gene calls are TRBV9 and TRBJ2-3. Germline CDR1 reads SGDLS; CDR2 reads YYNGEE. The CDR3 loop spans 14 amino acids. CDR3 amino acids: CASSVGSGVDTQYF.

V and J are TRBV15 and TRBJ2-4. CDR3 length: 16 residues. Germline V CDR1 and CDR2: LNHNV, YYDKDF (reference sequence). CDR3: CATSRDWAVLGNMQYF.

The rearrangement uses TRBV30 and TRBJ1-2; the D gene TCRdb calls, TRBD1, cannot be checked with no DNA. The CDR3 contains 14 residues. Germline loops: CDR1 GTSNPN, CDR2 SVGIG (reference sequence). CDR3 sequence reads: CAWSVGTGPTIHTF.

J is TRBJ1-1 and V is TRBV3-1. The V gene's germline CDR1 is LGHDT and CDR2 YNNKEL (reference sequence). This CDR3 spans 12 amino acids. The CDR3 loop reads CASSPLGSEAFF.

The chain carries TRBV5-1 and TRBJ2-5; TCRdb outputs TRBD1, but without DNA this stays unchecked. The CDR3 runs 16 residues. Germline lookup yields CDR1 SGHRS and CDR2 YFSETQ. This CDR3 reads CASSLDRGLSGETQYF.

This sequence joins TRBV7-2 and TRBJ2-5; TCRdb lists TRBD1, though no DNA is available to test this call. CDR1 SGHTA and CDR2 FQGNSA come from the germline V gene. The CDR3 runs 17 residues. The CDR3 loop is CASSLARGRIGSETQYF.

V is TRBV6-2 or TRBV6-3 and J is TRBJ2-3; the TRBD2 assignment by TCRdb is unverifiable without DNA. The CDR3 is made up of 13 amino acids. CDR1 and CDR2 from the germline V gene are MNHEY and SVGEGT. The CDR3 protein is CATRESRGDTQYF.

This chain joins TRBV5-1 and TRBJ2-7; the D gene TCRdb calls, TRBD1, cannot be checked with no DNA. CDR3 size: 14 residues. Germline CDR1 SGHRS, CDR2 YFSETQ. The CDR3 sequence is CASSPGQGSYEQYF. The full variable domain, its missing parts supplied by reference TRBV5-1 and TRBJ2-7, is KAGVTQTPRYLIKTRGQQVTLSCSPISGHRSVSWYQQTPGQGLQFLFEYFSETQRNKGNFPGRFSGRQFSNSRSEMNVSTLELGDSALYLCASSPGQGSYEQYFGPGTRLTVT.

This chain connects TRBV6-5 to TRBJ1-1; TCRdb picks TRBD1, but there is no DNA to check that call. The germline gives CDR1 MNHEY, CDR2 SVGAGI. This CDR3 region has 15 residues. The CDR3 sequence is CASSFGTVMNTEAFF.

V is TRBV3-1 and J is TRBJ2-5. The CDR3 has 16 amino acids. Germline V gene data show CDR1 as LGHDT and CDR2 as YNNKEL (reference sequence). This chain's CDR3 is CASSPSLVSRQETQYF.